This TCR beta chain stems from a study of identical twins. MiXCR, run by TCRdb on the 5' RACE reads, gives a single entry per CDR3 protein. The table lists 1.5 million to 2 million distinct CDR3 sequences, 32% of them singletons, with around 0.25% in the top ten. V lost 5 bases and J lost 11; bases outside the gene matches: 15. Looked up from germline, CDR1 is SEHNR and CDR2 is FQNEAQ (reference sequence). The CDR3 runs 15 residues. The sequencing sample was made of cord blood. The V and J genes are TRBV7-9 and TRBJ2-5; TRBD2 aligns across 9 bases. The TCR comes from a newborn girl in good health. The CDR3 coding sequence is TGTGCCAGCAGCCACCGGACTAGCGCCTACAATGAGCAGTACTTC. Amino acid sequence: CASSHRTSAYNEQYF.